This entry lists 15 T cell receptor beta chains sequenced from one sample in a study of long-term antiretroviral therapy in people with HIV. Survey-level resolution applied to immunoSEQ assay v3.0. Repertoires were generated with immunoSEQ multiplex PCR, while TCRdb's copy carries only in-frame clones and drops some. The sample yields some 29,000 clones, approximately 90% seen once. The specimen was unsorted PBMCs, collected 3.2 years before starting antiretroviral therapy. These receptor sequences come from a man aged 50 to 60 with HIV.

V gene TRBV4-1 combines with J gene TRBJ2-3; TRBD2 aligns across 16 bases. Germline V gene sequence: CDR1 MGHRA, CDR2 YSYEKL. The CDR3 length is 20 residues. The trim removed 4 bases at V and 0 bases at J, leaving 10 bases unmatched. Here the CDR3 reads CASSRKTGTSGRVSTDTQYF. CDR3 coding DNA: TGCGCCAGCAGCCGTAAGACCGGGACTAGCGGGAGGGTAAGCACAGATACGCAGTATTTT.

The CDR3 loop is CASSVVGGEWNEQYF. Here the CDR3 DNA reads TGTGCCAGCAGCGTAGTCGGGGGCGAGTGGAACGAGCAGTACTTC. V usage is TRBV9 and J usage is TRBJ2-7; D is tentatively TRBD1 or TRBD2 (6 bases each). This CDR3 spans 15 amino acids. V dropped 0 bases and J dropped 5 bases, with 15 bases sitting between them. The germline V gene has CDR1 SGDLS and CDR2 YYNGEE.

The genes are TRBV27 and TRBJ2-1; TRBD2 aligns across 11 bases. V lost 7 bases to trimming and J lost 0 bases; unmatched junction nucleotides: 11. This CDR3 region has 18 residues. CDR1 MNHEY and CDR2 SMNVEV come from the germline V gene (reference sequence). Here the CDR3 DNA reads TGTGCCAGCACCTTACGACTAGCGGGACCTTTCTCCTACAATGAGCAGTTCTTC. Its translation: CASTLRLAGPFSYNEQFF.

CDR3 amino acids: CASSARQGTDTQYF. CDR3 in DNA: TGTGCCAGCAGCGCCCGACAGGGCACAGATACGCAGTATTTT. The genes are TRBV9 and TRBJ2-3, with a possible D match to TRBD1 (6 bases). Trimming left V 3 bases short and J 1 base short, with 9 bases between. Looked up from germline, CDR1 is SGDLS and CDR2 is YYNGEE. This CDR3 is 14 amino acids long.

The V gene is TRBV5-1, the J gene TRBJ2-1; 11 bases align to TRBD2. Germline V lookup: CDR1 SGHRS, CDR2 YFSETQ. This CDR3 region has 15 residues. The junction had 6 bases not matched to a gene; V was cut back by 3 bases and J by 7 bases. This CDR3 is CASSWSVAGGNEQFF. CDR3 sequence (DNA): TGCGCCAGCAGCTGGTCGGTAGCGGGGGGGAATGAGCAGTTCTTC.

The chain employs TRBV7-9 and TRBJ2-5; 7 bases are a match to TRBD2. The CDR3 consists of 15 residues. V lost 5 bases to trimming and J lost 3 bases; unmatched junction nucleotides: 9. Germline V gene lookup returns CDR1 SEHNR and CDR2 FQNEAQ (reference sequence). The CDR3 protein is CASSLVGGREETQYF. Written as DNA, the CDR3 is TGTGCCAGCAGCCTGGTGGGAGGGCGAGAAGAGACCCAGTACTTC.

The V call is TRBV19, the J call TRBJ2-7, with D unresolved. CDR3 size: 14 residues. Germline V gives CDR1 LNHDA, CDR2 SQIVND (reference sequence). Trimming took 6 bases from V and 2 from J, leaving 14 bases between them. The CDR3 region has the DNA TGTGCCAGTAGCCCAGGTTACCTTCCCTACGAGCAGTACTTC. This encodes CASSPGYLPYEQYF.

CDR3 nucleotides: TGTGCCAGCAGTTACCACGACCGGGGAACCCAGCATTTT. It yields the protein CASSYHDRGTQHF. This chain links TRBV28 with TRBJ1-5; D remains ambiguous. The V gene lost 4 bases and the J gene lost 11 bases, with 15 bases spanning the gap. Germline assignment: CDR1 MDHEN and CDR2 SYDVKM. The CDR3 has 13 residues.

CDR3 DNA: TGCAGCGTTGTCGGAGGGTGGGGGATGAGCGATGGCTACACCTTC. It codes for CSVVGGWGMSDGYTF. The chain recombines TRBV29-1 with TRBJ1-2; maybe TRBD1 (5 bases). Germline CDR1 reads SQVTM; CDR2 reads ANQGSEA. Trimming cost V 4 bases and J 6 bases, with 21 bases left between them. The CDR3 sequence is 15 residues long. The full variable domain, its missing parts supplied by reference TRBV29-1 and TRBJ1-2, is SAVISQKPSRDICQRGTSLTIQCQVDSQVTMMFWYRQQPGQSLTLIATANQGSEATYESGFVIDKFPISRPNLTFSTLTVSNMSPEDSSIYLCSVVGGWGMSDGYTFGSGTRLTVV.

The V call is TRBV5-1, the J call TRBJ2-5; D unresolved. Germline V lookup: CDR1 SGHRS, CDR2 YFSETQ. Trimming removed 4 bases at V and 2 bases at J, with 6 bases between. The CDR3 contains 12 residues. The CDR3 sequence is CASSAQQETQYF. The CDR3 nucleotides read TGCGCCAGCAGCGCACAACAAGAGACCCAGTACTTC.

The chain uses TRBV11-1 and TRBJ2-7; no definite D call. The length of the CDR3 is 13 residues. Germline V gene lookup returns CDR1 SGHAT and CDR2 FQDESV (reference sequence). V was trimmed by 5 bases and J by 4 bases, leaving 12 bases between them. CDR3 coding DNA: TGTGCCAGCAGCCCATCGGACGCATACGAGCAGTACTTC. Protein: CASSPSDAYEQYF.

The rearrangement uses TRBV7-2 and TRBJ2-3; D remains unclear. Germline CDR1 is SGHTA and CDR2 is FQGNSA. This CDR3 has 14 amino acids. Trimming removed 1 base from V and 5 bases from J, with 10 bases in between. The CDR3 nucleotides are TGTGCCAGCAGCTTAGTAGGGTTCCTAGATACGCAGTATTTT. Its translation is CASSLVGFLDTQYF.

The chain is built from TRBV10-3 and TRBJ2-6, with 9 bases matching TRBD1. CDR3 length: 15 residues. CDR1 ENHRY and CDR2 SYGVKD come from the germline V gene. Trimming at V came to 4 bases and at J to 2 bases, leaving 0 bases not matched to a gene. CDR3 residues: CAISGDRAGANVLTF. The CDR3 region has the DNA TGTGCCATCAGTGGGGACAGGGCTGGGGCCAACGTCCTGACTTTC.

V usage is TRBV5-1 and J usage is TRBJ1-1, with TRBD1 as a possible D gene (6 bases). The V end was cut by 0 bases, the J end by 0 bases, with 9 bases between. Germline assignment: CDR1 SGHRS and CDR2 YFSETQ. The CDR3 has 15 amino acids. The CDR3 coding sequence is TGCGCCAGCAGCTTGGCTCCAGGGGTGAACACTGAAGCTTTCTTT. This gives the protein CASSLAPGVNTEAFF.

This clone was seen only once. The identical CDR3 is also encoded by other nucleotide sequences in the sample. The J gene is TRBJ2-5, the V gene TRBV5-1; 10 nucleotides match TRBD1. The CDR3 length is 14 residues. Trimming cost V 4 bases and J 5 bases; bases outside gene matches: 5. In germline, CDR1 is SGHRS, CDR2 YFSETQ. The CDR3 region is CASSQTGGQETQYF. The DNA for the CDR3 is TGCGCCAGCAGCCAGACAGGGGGCCAGGAGACCCAGTACTTC.